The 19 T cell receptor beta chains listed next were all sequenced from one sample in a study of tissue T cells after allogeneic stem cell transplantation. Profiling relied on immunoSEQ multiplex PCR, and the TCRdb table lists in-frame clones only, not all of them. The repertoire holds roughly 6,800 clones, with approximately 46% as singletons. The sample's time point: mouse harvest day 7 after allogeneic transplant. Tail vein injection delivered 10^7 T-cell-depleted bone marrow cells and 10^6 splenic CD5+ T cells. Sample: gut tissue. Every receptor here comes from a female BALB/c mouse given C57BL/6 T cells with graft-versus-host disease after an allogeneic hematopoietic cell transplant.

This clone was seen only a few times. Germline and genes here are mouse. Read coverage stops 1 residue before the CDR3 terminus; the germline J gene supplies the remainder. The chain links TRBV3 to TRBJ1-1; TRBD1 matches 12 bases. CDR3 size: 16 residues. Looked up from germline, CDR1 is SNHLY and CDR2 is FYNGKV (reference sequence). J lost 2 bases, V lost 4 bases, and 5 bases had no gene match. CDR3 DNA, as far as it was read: TGTGCCAGCAGCTCCTGGGACAGGGGGCGCAACACAGAAGTCTTC. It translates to CASSSWDRGRNTEVF. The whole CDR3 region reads CASSSWDRGRNTEVFF.

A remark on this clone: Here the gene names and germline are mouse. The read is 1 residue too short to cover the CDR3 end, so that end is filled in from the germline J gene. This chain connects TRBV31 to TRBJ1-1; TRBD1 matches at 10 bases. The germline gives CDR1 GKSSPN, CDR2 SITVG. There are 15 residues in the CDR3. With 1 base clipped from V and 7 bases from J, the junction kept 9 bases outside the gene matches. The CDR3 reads CAWSPPGTGVGEVFF. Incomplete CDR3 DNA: TGTGCCTGGAGTCCGCCCGGGACAGGGGTGGGAGAAGTCTTC.

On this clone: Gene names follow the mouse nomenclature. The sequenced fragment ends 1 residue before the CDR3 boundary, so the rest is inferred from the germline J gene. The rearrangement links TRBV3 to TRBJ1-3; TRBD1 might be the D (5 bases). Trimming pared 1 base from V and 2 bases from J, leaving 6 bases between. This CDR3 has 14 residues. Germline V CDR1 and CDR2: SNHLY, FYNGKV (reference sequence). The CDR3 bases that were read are TGTGCCAGCAGCTTAGGGGGGGCTGGAAATACGCTCTAT. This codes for CASSLGGAGNTLY. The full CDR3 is CASSLGGAGNTLYF. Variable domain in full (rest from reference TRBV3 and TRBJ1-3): GPKVLQIPSHQIIDMGQMVTLNCDPVSNHLYFYWYKQILGQQMEFLVNFYNGKVMEKSKLFKDQFSVERPDGSYFTLKIQPTALEDSAVYFCASSLGGAGNTLYFGEGSRLIVV.

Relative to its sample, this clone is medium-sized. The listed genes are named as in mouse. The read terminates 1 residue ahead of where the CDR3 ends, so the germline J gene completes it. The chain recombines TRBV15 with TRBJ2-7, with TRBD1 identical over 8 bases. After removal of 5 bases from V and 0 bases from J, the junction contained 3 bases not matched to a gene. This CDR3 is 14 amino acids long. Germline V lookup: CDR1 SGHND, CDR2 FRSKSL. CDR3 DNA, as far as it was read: TGTGCCAGCAGTCTCACAGGGGGCTCCTATGAACAGTAC. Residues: CASSLTGGSYEQY. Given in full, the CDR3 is CASSLTGGSYEQYF.

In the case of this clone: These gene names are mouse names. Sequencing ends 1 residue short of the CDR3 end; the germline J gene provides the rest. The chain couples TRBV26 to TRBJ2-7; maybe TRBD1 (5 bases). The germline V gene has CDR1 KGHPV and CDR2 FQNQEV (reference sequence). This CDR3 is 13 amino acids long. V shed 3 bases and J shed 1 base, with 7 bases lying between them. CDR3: CASSLSGSYEQYF. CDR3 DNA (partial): TGTGCCAGCAGTCTTTCAGGGTCCTATGAACAGTAC. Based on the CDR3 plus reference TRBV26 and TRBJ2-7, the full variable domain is NSKVIQTPRYLVKGQGQKAKMRCIPEKGHPVVFWYQQNKNNEFKFLINFQNQEVLQQIDMTEKRFSAECPSNSPCSLEIQSSEAGDSALYLCASSLSGSYEQYFGPGTRLTVL.

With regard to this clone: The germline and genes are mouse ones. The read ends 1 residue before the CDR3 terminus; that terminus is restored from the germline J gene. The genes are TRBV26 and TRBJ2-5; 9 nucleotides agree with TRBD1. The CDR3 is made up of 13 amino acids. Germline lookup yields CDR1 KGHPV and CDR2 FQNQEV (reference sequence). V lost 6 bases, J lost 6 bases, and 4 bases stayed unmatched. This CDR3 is CASSGTGRDTQYF. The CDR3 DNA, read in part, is TGTGCCAGCAGCGGGACAGGGAGGGACACCCAGTAC.

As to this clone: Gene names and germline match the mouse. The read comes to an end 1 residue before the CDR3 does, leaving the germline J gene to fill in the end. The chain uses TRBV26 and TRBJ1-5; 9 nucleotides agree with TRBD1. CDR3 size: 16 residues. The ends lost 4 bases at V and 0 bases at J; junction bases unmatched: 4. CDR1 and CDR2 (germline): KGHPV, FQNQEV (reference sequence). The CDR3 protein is CASSPGQGNNNQAPLF. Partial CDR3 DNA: TGTGCCAGCAGTCCGGGACAGGGAAATAACAACCAGGCTCCGCTT.

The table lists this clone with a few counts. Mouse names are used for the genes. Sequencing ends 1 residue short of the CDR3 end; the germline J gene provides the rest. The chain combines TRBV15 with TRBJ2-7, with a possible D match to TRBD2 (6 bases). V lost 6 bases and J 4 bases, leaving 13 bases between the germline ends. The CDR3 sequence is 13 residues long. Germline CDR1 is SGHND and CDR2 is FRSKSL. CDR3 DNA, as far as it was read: TGTGCCAGCAGGTCTACTGGGATTTATGAACAGTAC. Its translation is CASRSTGIYEQY. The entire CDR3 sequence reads CASRSTGIYEQYF.

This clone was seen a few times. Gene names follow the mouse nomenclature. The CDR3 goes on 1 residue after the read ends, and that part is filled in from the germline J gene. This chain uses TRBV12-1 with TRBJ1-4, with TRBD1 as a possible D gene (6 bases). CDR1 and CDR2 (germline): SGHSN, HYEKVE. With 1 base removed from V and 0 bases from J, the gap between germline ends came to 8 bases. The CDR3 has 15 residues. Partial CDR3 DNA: TGTGCCAGCTCTCTGGGACACTTTTCCAACGAAAGATTATTT. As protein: CASSLGHFSNERLF. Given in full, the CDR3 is CASSLGHFSNERLFF.

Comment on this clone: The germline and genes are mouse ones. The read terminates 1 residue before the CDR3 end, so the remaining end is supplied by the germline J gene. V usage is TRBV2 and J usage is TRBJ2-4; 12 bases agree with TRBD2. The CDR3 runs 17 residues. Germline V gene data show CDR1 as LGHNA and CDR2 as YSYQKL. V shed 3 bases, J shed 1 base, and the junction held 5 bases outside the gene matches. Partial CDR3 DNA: TGTGCCAGCAGCCAGCGACTGGGGGGGCCGGGTCAAAACACCTTGTAC. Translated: CASSQRLGGPGQNTLY. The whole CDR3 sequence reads CASSQRLGGPGQNTLYF.

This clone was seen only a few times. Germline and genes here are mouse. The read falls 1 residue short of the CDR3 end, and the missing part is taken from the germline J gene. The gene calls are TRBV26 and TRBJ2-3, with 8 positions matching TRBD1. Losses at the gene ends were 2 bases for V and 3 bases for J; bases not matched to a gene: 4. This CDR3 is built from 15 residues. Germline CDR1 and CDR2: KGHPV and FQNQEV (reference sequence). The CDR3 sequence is CASSLRDRRAETLYF. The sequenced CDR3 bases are TGTGCCAGCAGTCTGCGGGACAGGAGAGCAGAAACGCTGTAT.

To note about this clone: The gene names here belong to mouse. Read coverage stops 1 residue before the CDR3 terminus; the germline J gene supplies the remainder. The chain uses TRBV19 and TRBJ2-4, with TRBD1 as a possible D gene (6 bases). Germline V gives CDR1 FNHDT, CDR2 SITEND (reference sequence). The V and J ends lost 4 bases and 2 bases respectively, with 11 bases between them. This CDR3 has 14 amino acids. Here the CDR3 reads CASSPGQFQNTLYF. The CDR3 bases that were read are TGTGCCAGCAGTCCCGGACAGTTTCAAAACACCTTGTAC.

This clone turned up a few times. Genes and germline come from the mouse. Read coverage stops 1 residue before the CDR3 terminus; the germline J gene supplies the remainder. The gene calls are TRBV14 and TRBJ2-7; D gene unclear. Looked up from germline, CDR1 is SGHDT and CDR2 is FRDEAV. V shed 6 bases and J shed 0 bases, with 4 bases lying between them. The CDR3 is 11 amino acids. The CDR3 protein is CASTSSYEQYF. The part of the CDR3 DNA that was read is TGTGCCAGCACCAGCTCCTATGAACAGTAC.

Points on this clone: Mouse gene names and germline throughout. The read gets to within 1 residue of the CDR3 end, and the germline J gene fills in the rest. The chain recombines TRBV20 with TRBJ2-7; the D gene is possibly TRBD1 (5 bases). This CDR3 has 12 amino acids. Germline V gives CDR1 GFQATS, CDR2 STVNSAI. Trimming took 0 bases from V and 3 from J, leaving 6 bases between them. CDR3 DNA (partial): TGTGGTGCTAGGGAACAGGTCTATGAACAGTAC. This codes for CGAREQVYEQY. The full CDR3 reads CGAREQVYEQYF.

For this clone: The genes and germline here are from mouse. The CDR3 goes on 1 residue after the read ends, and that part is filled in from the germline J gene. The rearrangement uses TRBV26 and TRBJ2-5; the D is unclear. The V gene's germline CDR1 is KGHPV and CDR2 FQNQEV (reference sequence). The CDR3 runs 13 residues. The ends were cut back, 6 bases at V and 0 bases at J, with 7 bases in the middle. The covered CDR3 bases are TGTGCCAGCAGAAGGGTTAACCAAGACACCCAGTAC. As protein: CASRRVNQDTQY. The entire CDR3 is CASRRVNQDTQYF.

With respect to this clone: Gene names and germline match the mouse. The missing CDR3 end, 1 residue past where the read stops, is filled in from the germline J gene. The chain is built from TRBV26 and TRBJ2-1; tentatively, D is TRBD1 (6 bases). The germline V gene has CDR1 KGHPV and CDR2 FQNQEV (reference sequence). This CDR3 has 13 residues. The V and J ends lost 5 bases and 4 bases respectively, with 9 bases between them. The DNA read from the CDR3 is TGTGCCAGCAGTAACAGGGATTATGCTGAGCAGTTC. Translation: CASSNRDYAEQF. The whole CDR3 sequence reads CASSNRDYAEQFF.

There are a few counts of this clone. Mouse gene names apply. CDR3 DNA, as far as it was read: TGTGCAAGCAGCTTGAACTGGTATGAACAGTAC. Its protein product is CASSLNWYEQY. From start to end, the CDR3 is CASSLNWYEQYF. The rearrangement uses TRBV16 and TRBJ2-7; the D gene is possibly TRBD2 (5 bases). Read sequence stops 1 residue before the CDR3 end, and the germline J gene provides the missing end. Trimming cost V 3 bases and J 4 bases, with 7 bases left between them. This CDR3 comprises 12 residues. From germline, CDR1 is SGHSA and CDR2 FRNQAP. Filled out from reference TRBV16 and TRBJ2-7, the complete variable domain reads NAGVIQTPRHKVTGKGQEATLWCEPISGHSAVFWYRQTIVQGLEFLTYFRNQAPIDDSGMPKERFSAQMPNQSHSTLKIQSTQPQDSAVYLCASSLNWYEQYFGPGTRLTVL.

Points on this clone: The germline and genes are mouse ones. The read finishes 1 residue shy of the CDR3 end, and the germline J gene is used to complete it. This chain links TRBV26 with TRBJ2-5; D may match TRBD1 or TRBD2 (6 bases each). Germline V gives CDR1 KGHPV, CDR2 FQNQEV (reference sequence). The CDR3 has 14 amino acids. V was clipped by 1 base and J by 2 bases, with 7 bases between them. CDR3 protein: CASSLLGAQDTQYF. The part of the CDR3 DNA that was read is TGTGCCAGCAGTCTGTTGGGGGCCCAAGACACCCAGTAC.

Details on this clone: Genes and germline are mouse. Here the CDR3 reads CASSWGGEDTQYF. CDR3 DNA, as far as it was read: TGTGCAAGCAGCTGGGGGGGCGAAGACACCCAGTAC. The genes are TRBV16 and TRBJ2-5, with 8 bases aligning to TRBD2. The CDR3 extends 1 residue past the end of the read, so its final part is completed from the germline J gene. The CDR3 length is 13 residues. The junction had 1 base not matched to a gene; V was cut back by 4 bases and J by 4 bases. CDR1 and CDR2 (germline): SGHSA, FRNQAP.